This T cell receptor beta chain was captured in a study of shared clonotypes between healthy human individuals. Each of the donors was a healthy adult who was HIV-negative and had not had a recent acute infection or vaccination. Running of the assay took place at deep level. Assay used: immunoSEQ multiplex PCR; TCRdb lists only in-frame clones, some missing. The sample records roughly 680,000 clones, roughly two thirds being singletons. Study-wide results and caveats: Larger estimated richness was generally recorded for naive subsets relative to memory subsets. The study drew on few donors, limiting represented genetic and exposure-history diversity.

On this clone itself: Its specificity is unknown.

Trimming shortened V by 3 bases and J by 1 base, and 11 bases separated the two germline ends. The germline CDR1 and CDR2 sequences are SGHRS and YFSETQ. The CDR3 totals 15 residues. The chain employs TRBV5-1 and TRBJ1-5; D unresolved. Sample: memory CD4+ T cells sorted from blood. This sample's subset: CD45RA-negative fraction. The origin of this receptor is a woman aged 25 to 39 in good health. The CDR3 nucleotides are TGCGCCAGCAGCTCGGGTGGCAGCAGCAATCAGCCCCAGCATTTT. Translation: CASSSGGSSNQPQHF. Using reference TRBV5-1 and TRBJ1-5 for the parts outside the CDR3, the full variable domain is KAGVTQTPRYLIKTRGQQVTLSCSPISGHRSVSWYQQTPGQGLQFLFEYFSETQRNKGNFPGRFSGRQFSNSRSEMNVSTLELGDSALYLCASSSGGSSNQPQHFGDGTRLSIL.